This passage covers 18 T cell receptor beta chains from one sample sequenced in a study of esophageal squamous cell carcinoma under preoperative chemotherapy (dated by TCRdb to the late 2010s). According to the study, the label for this sample's time point signals: after preoperative PTX-NDP chemotherapy. The method was PCR. The instrument given in TCRdb is HiSeq X Ten. The raw public data were reprocessed by TCRdb itself: fastp quality trimming at Q25, MiXCR clonotype calling, in-frame beta chains only. Every CDR3 protein is listed once, alongside the most common genes and DNA of its rows. This sample gives about 9,600 distinct CDR3 sequences in total; under 55% of them show up just once. The biggest ten clones account for approximately 15% of the sample. The specimen was taken from a patient given preoperative chemotherapy. The receptors here all came from a human donor with esophageal squamous cell carcinoma. The donor label of this sample is uncertain.

In this sample, this clonotype turned up many times. The genes are TRBV11-2 and TRBJ2-1, with TRBD2 matching 10 bases. The CDR3 has 15 residues. The germline V gene encodes CDR1 SGHAT and CDR2 FQNNGV. The V gene end was trimmed by 1 base and the J gene end by 13 bases; junction bases not matched to a gene: 10. The CDR3 protein is CASSLVAGGQETQFF. CDR3 sequence (DNA): TGTGCCAGCAGCTTAGTAGCGGGAGGCCAAGAGACCCAGTTCTTC.

This clonotype was counted ten times or more. J is TRBJ1-3 and V is TRBV6-5; D is ambiguous. This CDR3 region has 16 residues. The germline V gene has CDR1 MNHEY and CDR2 SVGAGI. Trimming pared 2 bases from V and 3 bases from J, leaving 14 bases between. The CDR3 sequence: CASSYRGYRDGNTIYF. CDR3 DNA sequence: TGTGCCAGCAGTTACAGAGGCTATCGCGATGGAAACACCATATATTTT.

Many counts were recorded for this clonotype. This sequence joins TRBV4-2 and TRBJ2-5; 9 bases line up with TRBD2. The CDR3 sequence is 17 residues long. The germline CDR1 and CDR2 sequences are LGHNA and YNFKEQ. V lost 0 bases, J lost 11 bases, and 16 bases stayed unmatched. This CDR3 is CASSQDLVPSGAGGQYF. The CDR3 coding sequence is TGTGCCAGCAGCCAAGATCTTGTTCCTAGCGGGGCGGGGGGGCAGTACTTC.

For this clonotype: One end of the junction fails to match germline, which may point to a read error. This CDR3 is CASSPGGRAENTQYF. In DNA, the CDR3 is TGTGCCAGCAGCCCGGGGGGGAGAGCGGAAAATACGCAGTACTTT. V usage is TRBV28 and J usage is TRBJ2-3; 8 bases agree with TRBD2. Germline V lookup: CDR1 MDHEN, CDR2 SYDVKM. This CDR3 has 15 amino acids. Supplemented by reference TRBV28 and TRBJ2-3, the full variable domain reads DVKVTQSSRYLVKRTGEKVFLECVQDMDHENMFWYRQDPGLGLRLIYFSYDVKMKEKGDIPEGYSVSREKKERFSLILESASTNQTSMYLCASSPGGRAENTQYFGPGTRLTVL.

About this clonotype: The germline gene is not matched at one end of the junction; a read error may be the cause. V is TRBV6-1 and J is TRBJ2-3; possibly TRBD1 or TRBD2 for D (5 bases each). The CDR3 extends over 12 amino acids. Per the germline V gene, CDR1 is MNHNS and CDR2 is SASEGT. CDR3 sequence reads: CANGEYTGAQFF. DNA for the CDR3: TGTGCCAACGGGGAGTACACCGGGGCGCAGTTTTTT.

Remarks on this clonotype: Possible read error: a much larger clone is one base away. The J gene is TRBJ2-1, the V gene TRBV29-1; tentatively, D is TRBD1 or TRBD2 (5 bases each). The CDR3 is 11 amino acids. Germline-derived CDR1 and CDR2 are SQVTM and ANQGSEA. V lost 6 bases and J lost 10, with 13 bases in between. As DNA, the CDR3 is TGCAGCGTCGAGTGGGGGTTCGAGCAGTTCTTC. Translation gives CSVEWGFEQFF.

This clonotype was observed once. This chain connects TRBV10-3 to TRBJ2-1, with 10 positions matching TRBD2. The J call may be faulty, since TRBJ2-5 better matches the DNA end. CDR3 length: 16 residues. Germline V gives CDR1 ENHRY, CDR2 SYGVKD. The CDR3 loop is CAISESISGRGETQYF. The CDR3 coding sequence is TGTGCCATCAGTGAGTCAATCAGCGGGAGGGGTGAGACCCAGTACTTC.

This clonotype was observed a few times. The rearrangement links TRBV12-3 or TRBV12-4 to TRBJ2-1; 10 bases are a match to TRBD2. The length of the CDR3 is 16 residues. V trimming: 5 bases; J trimming: 6 bases; junction bases outside the gene matches: 10. CDR3 in DNA: TGTGCCAGCAGTCCCCAGCGGGGGGGCGCGGGCAATGAGCAGTTCTTC. Residues: CASSPQRGGAGNEQFF.

The gene calls are TRBV12-3 or TRBV12-4 and TRBJ2-3; tentatively, D is TRBD1 or TRBD2 (7 bases each). V was clipped by 8 bases and J by 4 bases, with 22 bases between them. CDR3 length: 16 residues. CDR3 nucleotides: TGTGCCAGCGCGAGGGGAGGGGGCCGGGACCCAGATACGCAGTATTTT. Translation: CASARGGGRDPDTQYF.

The rearrangement uses TRBV5-1 and TRBJ2-1; 7 nucleotides agree with TRBD2. The DNA matches TRBJ2-5 better at its end, which makes the J call doubtful. The germline CDR1 and CDR2 sequences are SGHRS and YFSETQ. This CDR3 has 12 residues. This chain's CDR3 is CASGAGVETQYF. The CDR3 DNA follows: TGCGCCAGCGGGGCGGGGGTTGAGACCCAGTACTTC.

The rearrangement links TRBV6-1 to TRBJ2-2; a weak D match, TRBD1 (5 bases). Per the germline V gene, CDR1 is MNHNS and CDR2 is SASEGT. The V and J ends lost 9 bases and 10 bases respectively, with 21 bases between them. This CDR3 is built from 14 residues. The CDR3 region has the DNA TGTGCCAGTGTCCAGGGCGTGAACACAGAGGAGCTGTTTTTT. It is translated as CASVQGVNTEELFF.

Concerning this clonotype: A junction end diverges from the germline sequence, so it may reflect a read error. The CDR3, as DNA: TGTGCCACGGGGGAGCAAGTCAAAGATACGCAGTATTTC. This translates into CATGEQVKDTQYF. This chain links TRBV10-3 with TRBJ2-4; D perhaps matches TRBD2 (6 bases). The CDR3 runs to 13 residues. Looked up from germline, CDR1 is ENHRY and CDR2 is SYGVKD.

This clonotype was seen many times. The chain links TRBV12-3 or TRBV12-4 to TRBJ2-3; TRBD2 aligns across 7 bases. The CDR3 length is 14 residues. The V and J ends lost 6 bases and 3 bases, in that order; junction bases with no gene match: 6. CDR3 nucleotide sequence: TGTGCCAGCAGGGGGGGGTTTGGGACAGATACGCAGTATTTT. It encodes CASRGGFGTDTQYF.

This clonotype was counted many times. The J gene is TRBJ1-4, the V gene TRBV19; TRBD1 matches 11 bases. The V and J ends lost 5 bases and 7 bases, in that order; junction bases with no gene match: 6. Germline values: CDR1 LNHDA, CDR2 SQIVND (reference sequence). CDR3 length: 15 residues. The CDR3 loop reads CASSLWDRGSEKLFF. In DNA, the CDR3 is TGTGCCAGTAGTCTCTGGGACAGGGGGAGTGAAAAACTGTTTTTT.

This clonotype was found a few times. The chain has TRBV20-1 and TRBJ1-2; 9 bases are shared with TRBD1. Germline trimming cut 2 bases from V and 2 bases from J; bases unmatched to any gene: 3. The CDR3 totals 14 residues. Germline V CDR1 and CDR2: DFQATT, SNEGSKA (reference sequence). The CDR3 nucleotides are TGCAGTGCTAGAAAGGGACAGGGCAACTATGGCTACACCTTC. Residues: CSARKGQGNYGYTF.

As concerns this clonotype: This clone may be a read error of a much larger clone one base away. The chain joins TRBV4-1 to TRBJ2-1; TRBD1 agrees at 8 bases. Trimming cost V 5 bases and J 10 bases; bases outside gene matches: 22. This CDR3 is 18 amino acids long. CDR1 and CDR2 from the germline V gene are MGHRA and YSYEKL. CDR3 sequence (DNA): TGCGCCAGCAGCACCCAGCTTTCCCGGACAGGGTCTAGGAACGAGCAGTTCTTC. Protein product: CASSTQLSRTGSRNEQFF.

A remark on this clonotype: This likely comes from a read error, as the CDR3 has no conserved phenylalanine or tryptophan at its end. Because the CDR3's place on the DNA is in doubt, the DNA is left out and the CDR3 is given as listed by TCRdb. The V gene is TRBV25-1, the J gene TRBJ2-1; TRBD1 was called by the table and not checked on the DNA. 14 amino acids form the CDR3, both terminal residues included. Germline V lookup: CDR1 MGHDK, CDR2 SYGVNS. The CDR3 sequence: CASSEQGSVGMGPA.

Turning to this clonotype: One end of the junction is discordant with germline, which a read error may explain. The CDR3 loop reads CASSYGTAINTQYF. CDR3 bases: TGTGCCAGCAGTTATGGGACAGCAATAAATACGCAGTACTTT. The chain combines TRBV6-5 with TRBJ2-3; 7 positions match TRBD1. The CDR3 is made up of 14 amino acids. CDR1 and CDR2 (germline): MNHEY, SVGAGI.